The next 23 T cell receptor beta chains were all read from a single sample in a study of identical twins (dated by TCRdb to the mid-2010s). The library was made by 5' RACE. Sequencing used an Illumina HiSeq 2000. TCRdb took the public reads, trimmed them with fastp at Q25, ran MiXCR for clone calling and kept in-frame beta chains. Identical CDR3 protein sequences are pooled into one entry, listed with their most common genes and DNA. Within this sample are approximately 590,000 distinct CDR3 sequences, with approximately 10% of them counted one time only. Approximately 3.2% of the sample is taken by the ten largest. These data were likewise used in another study, on yellow fever vaccine responses in identical twins.

The sequencing sample was made of PBMCs. The receptor source for this set is a woman aged 18-29 years in good health.

The table lists this clonotype with a few counts. The chain recombines TRBV5-1 with TRBJ1-4, with D perhaps TRBD1 (5 bases). Germline CDR1 reads SGHRS; CDR2 reads YFSETQ. The CDR3 is made up of 14 amino acids. Trimming took 0 bases from V and 8 from J, leaving 11 bases between them. The CDR3 DNA reads TGCGCCAGCAGCTTGGACGGGGCAGGAGAAAAACTGTTTTTT. The encoded protein is CASSLDGAGEKLFF.

V and J are TRBV7-9 and TRBJ2-3; D possibly corresponds to TRBD2 (6 bases). The CDR3 length is 17 residues. V gave up 1 base and J gave up 4 bases, with 18 bases separating them. Per the germline V gene, CDR1 is SEHNR and CDR2 is FQNEAQ (reference sequence). The CDR3 is CASSLGRASVNADTQYF. DNA for the CDR3: TGTGCCAGCAGCTTAGGCAGGGCTAGCGTGAATGCAGATACGCAGTATTTT.

The V and J genes are TRBV3-1 and TRBJ2-5; 9 bases match TRBD1. CDR3 length: 16 residues. Germline assignment: CDR1 LGHDT and CDR2 YNNKEL (reference sequence). J was trimmed by 5 bases and V by 1 base; bases with no gene match: 8. Here the CDR3 reads CASSQAGTGPKETQYF. DNA of the CDR3: TGTGCCAGCAGCCAAGCCGGGACAGGGCCGAAGGAGACCCAGTACTTC.

The V and J genes are TRBV7-2 and TRBJ2-3, with D unresolved. Deletions cut 1 base from V and 2 bases from J, with 10 bases between. Germline V gene data show CDR1 as SGHTA and CDR2 as FQGNSA. This CDR3 has 15 amino acids. The CDR3 protein is CASSLEVQNTDTQYF. DNA for the CDR3: TGTGCCAGCAGCTTAGAGGTCCAAAACACAGATACGCAGTATTTT.

V and J are TRBV28 and TRBJ2-7, with D unclear. Per the germline V gene, CDR1 is MDHEN and CDR2 is SYDVKM. There are 14 residues in the CDR3. Trimming took 8 bases from V and 2 from J, leaving 16 bases between them. As DNA, the CDR3 is TGTGCCAGCTCCCCTCCCGGCGGTACCTACGAGCAGTACTTC. Protein product: CASSPPGGTYEQYF.

This clonotype was seen a few times. The CDR3 here is CASSLGPGQGSGYTF. The CDR3 nucleotides are TGTGCCAGCAGCTTGGGGCCGGGACAGGGGAGCGGCTACACCTTC. The chain combines TRBV7-9 with TRBJ1-2, with 10 bases matching TRBD1. V was clipped by 3 bases and J by 8 bases; unmatched bases: 9. The germline V gene has CDR1 SEHNR and CDR2 FQNEAQ (reference sequence). This CDR3 is built from 15 residues.

This clonotype was observed at least ten times. The chain recombines TRBV29-1 with TRBJ2-7; a possible D gene is TRBD2 (6 bases). The ends were cut back, 6 bases at V and 3 bases at J, with 15 bases in the middle. Germline V gene lookup returns CDR1 SQVTM and CDR2 ANQGSEA. The CDR3 runs 13 residues. CDR3 DNA: TGCAGCGTCCTGCGGGATCCGAGCTACGAGCAGTACTTC. Translated: CSVLRDPSYEQYF.

The gene calls are TRBV5-1 and TRBJ2-5, with no clear D. The V end was cut by 5 bases, the J end by 9 bases, with 11 bases between. This CDR3 contains 11 residues. Germline values: CDR1 SGHRS, CDR2 YFSETQ. The CDR3 DNA follows: TGCGCCAGCAGTTTACCCCCTGCCCAGTACTTC. It specifies CASSLPPAQYF.

This clonotype has only a few counts. V gene TRBV20-1 combines with J gene TRBJ1-2; maybe TRBD1 (5 bases). The CDR3 spans 15 residues. V lost 3 bases and J 3 bases, leaving 17 bases between the germline ends. Per the germline V gene, CDR1 is DFQATT and CDR2 is SNEGSKA (reference sequence). CDR3 nucleotides: TGCAGTGCTAGCCAAGATCATTGGGGGGACTATGGCTACACCTTC. Translated: CSASQDHWGDYGYTF.

This clonotype was detected many times. The chain is built from TRBV5-1 and TRBJ2-2; the match to TRBD1 covers 9 bases. V gave up 7 bases and J gave up 4 bases; unmatched junction bases: 8. Germline V gene lookup returns CDR1 SGHRS and CDR2 YFSETQ. This CDR3 is built from 15 residues. The CDR3 region has the DNA TGCGCCAGCGGTTTCCGGGACAGGGCCACCGGGGAGCTGTTTTTT. Translating gives CASGFRDRATGELFF.

The J gene is TRBJ2-7, the V gene TRBV9; 8 positions match TRBD2. This CDR3 is built from 16 residues. CDR1 and CDR2 from the germline V gene are SGDLS and YYNGEE. The V segment lost 0 bases and the J segment 1 base; nucleotides outside the gene matches: 6. CDR3 nucleotides: TGTGCCAGCAGCGTAGCTACGGGGGGGGAATCCTACGAGCAGTACTTC. Its protein product is CASSVATGGESYEQYF.

The J gene is TRBJ1-2, the V gene TRBV29-1; TRBD1 agrees at 8 bases. The trim removed 6 bases at V and 8 bases at J, leaving 8 bases unmatched. Looked up from germline, CDR1 is SQVTM and CDR2 is ANQGSEA. This CDR3 comprises 12 residues. CDR3 sequence: CSVPQGAEGYTF. CDR3 bases: TGCAGCGTCCCTCAGGGGGCGGAGGGCTACACCTTC. The variable domain in full, with the rest retrieved from reference TRBV29-1 and TRBJ1-2, is SAVISQKPSRDICQRGTSLTIQCQVDSQVTMMFWYRQQPGQSLTLIATANQGSEATYESGFVIDKFPISRPNLTFSTLTVSNMSPEDSSIYLCSVPQGAEGYTFGSGTRLTVV.

V usage is TRBV19 and J usage is TRBJ2-1, with 7 bases identical to TRBD1. The CDR3 loop spans 13 amino acids. V dropped 10 bases and J dropped 9; count of bases not matched to a gene: 12. CDR1 and CDR2 (germline): LNHDA, SQIVND (reference sequence). The CDR3 loop reads CATDPTGYGEQFF. CDR3 nucleotides: TGTGCCACCGACCCGACAGGGTACGGTGAGCAGTTCTTC.

This clonotype was seen only a few times. The chain links TRBV6-5 to TRBJ2-2, with D perhaps matching TRBD1 (5 bases). Germline-derived CDR1 and CDR2 are MNHEY and SVGAGI. The CDR3 has 15 residues. The V end was cut by 2 bases, the J end by 4 bases, with 11 bases between. CDR3 sequence (DNA): TGTGCCAGCAGTTACGCGACAGCTTTCACCGGGGAGCTGTTTTTT. It encodes CASSYATAFTGELFF.

This clonotype has at least ten counts. The genes are TRBV5-1 and TRBJ2-5; D is possibly TRBD2 (5 bases). V was pared by 4 bases and J by 5 bases, with 18 bases between. CDR3 length: 15 residues. Per the germline V gene, CDR1 is SGHRS and CDR2 is YFSETQ. CDR3 sequence reads: CASSHQEVVRETQYF. For the CDR3, the DNA is TGCGCCAGCAGCCACCAGGAGGTGGTTAGGGAGACCCAGTACTTC.

This clonotype was recorded at least ten times. The chain joins TRBV28 to TRBJ2-3; TRBD2 agrees at 14 bases. Germline V CDR1 and CDR2: MDHEN, SYDVKM. This CDR3 region has 18 residues. The V and J ends lost 0 bases and 5 bases, in that order; junction bases with no gene match: 7. CDR3 bases: TGTGCCAGCAGTTTATGGGAGGGACTAGCGGGAGTGGTAGATACGCAGTATTTT. It is translated as CASSLWEGLAGVVDTQYF.

This clonotype was observed many times. The chain employs TRBV4-2 and TRBJ2-3; TRBD2 matches 9 bases. CDR1 is LGHNA and CDR2 is YNFKEQ in the germline V gene. The CDR3 is made up of 17 amino acids. With 2 bases clipped from V and 4 bases from J, the junction kept 10 bases outside the gene matches. Here the CDR3 DNA reads TGTGCCAGCAGCCAAACCAGCGGGGGGTTCGGGGCAGATACGCAGTATTTT. Its translation: CASSQTSGGFGADTQYF.

This clonotype occurred many times. The V call is TRBV12-5, the J call TRBJ2-5; no firm D call. The CDR3 length is 13 residues. Deletions cut 6 bases from V and 3 bases from J, with 11 bases between. Germline CDR1 reads LGHNT; CDR2 reads FRNRAP. For the CDR3, the DNA is TGTGCTAGTGGCCATGGTCCCAAAGAGACCCAGTACTTC. Its protein product is CASGHGPKETQYF. Together with reference TRBV12-5 and TRBJ2-5, the CDR3 gives the full variable domain: DARVTQTPRHKVTEMGQEVTMRCQPILGHNTVFWYRQTMMQGLELLAYFRNRAPLDDSGMPKDRFSAEMPDATLATLKIQPSEPRDSAVYFCASGHGPKETQYFGPGTRLLVL.

At least ten counts were recorded for this clonotype. CDR3 in DNA: TGCAGTGCCCCTGGGGAGTGGGGCAATGAGCAGTTCTTC. It codes for CSAPGEWGNEQFF. This chain links TRBV20-1 with TRBJ2-1, with TRBD2 as a possible D gene (5 bases). Germline CDR1 and CDR2: DFQATT and SNEGSKA (reference sequence). Trimming removed 6 bases at V and 6 bases at J, with 15 bases between. This CDR3 has 13 amino acids.

The sample holds a few counts of this clonotype. The chain recombines TRBV5-6 with TRBJ2-7; 7 bases agree with TRBD1. The CDR3 sequence is 14 residues long. Germline trimming cut 7 bases from V and 5 bases from J; bases unmatched to any gene: 12. CDR1 and CDR2 from the germline V gene are SGHDT and YYEEEE. The DNA of the CDR3 is TGTGCCAGCCTTCAACAGGGGTCTTACGACGAGCAGTACTTC. Translation gives CASLQQGSYDEQYF.

A few counts support this clonotype. This chain's CDR3 is CSARKGDGTDTQYF. CDR3 in DNA: TGCAGTGCTCGCAAAGGGGACGGCACAGATACGCAGTATTTT. This chain connects TRBV20-1 to TRBJ2-3, with D possibly being TRBD1 or TRBD2 (5 bases each). The CDR3 has 14 residues. CDR1 and CDR2 from the germline V gene are DFQATT and SNEGSKA (reference sequence). The V gene lost 5 bases and the J gene lost 1 base, with 13 bases spanning the gap.

This clonotype was observed a handful of times. This chain joins TRBV7-6 and TRBJ2-3, with 11 bases lining up with TRBD2. The CDR3 is made up of 16 amino acids. Germline V gene data show CDR1 as SGHVS and CDR2 as FNYEAQ. V was clipped by 5 bases and J by 1 base; unmatched bases: 5. The CDR3 DNA follows: TGTGCCAGCAGCCTAGGTAGCGGGAGGGGCACAGATACGCAGTATTTT. It codes for CASSLGSGRGTDTQYF.

Many counts were recorded for this clonotype. The CDR3 sequence is CASSSKTSGRANEQFF. The CDR3 DNA reads TGTGCCAGCAGTTCAAAGACTAGCGGGAGGGCCAATGAGCAGTTCTTC. This rearrangement joins TRBV27 to TRBJ2-1; TRBD2 matches at 14 bases. Trimming at V came to 4 bases and at J to 6 bases, leaving 5 bases not matched to a gene. The CDR3 runs 16 residues. Germline CDR1 and CDR2: MNHEY and SMNVEV (reference sequence).